The 8 T cell receptor beta chains below all came from one sample that was sequenced in a study of T cells in Graves' hyperthyroidism and ophthalmopathy. Template material for amplifying TCR beta CDR3 regions consisted of RNA transcripts. TCR CDR3 regions were first amplified by RT-PCR with HTBI primers. TCRdb re-analysed the multiplex PCR reads in MiXCR, keeping a single row per CDR3 protein. The sample shows roughly 57,000 distinct CDR3 sequences, roughly 50% of them seen only once. Sequenced input: blood. All receptors come from a woman between 55 and 75 years old with Graves' ophthalmopathy.

This clonotype was counted ten times or more. J is TRBJ2-3 and V is TRBV29-1; 11 positions agree with TRBD2. The V and J ends lost 7 bases and 2 bases, in that order; junction bases with no gene match: 17. Germline V gene sequence: CDR1 SQVTM, CDR2 ANQGSEA. The CDR3 contains 18 residues. The CDR3 loop is CSATGLAETRTVTDTQYF. As DNA, the CDR3 is TGCAGCGCCACGGGACTAGCGGAGACAAGGACGGTCACAGATACGCAGTATTTT.

Points on this clonotype: The conserved phenylalanine or tryptophan is not found at the CDR3 terminus, so this likely reflects a read error. The DNA is omitted, as the CDR3 cannot be located on it reliably, and the CDR3 follows TCRdb's listing. This chain links TRBV6-1 with TRBJ2-6. The CDR3 length equals 8 residues, ends included. Germline V lookup: CDR1 MNHNS, CDR2 SASEGT. The CDR3 protein is CASSYGTS.

On this clonotype: A much more abundant neighbour one base away suggests this may be a read error. The V gene is TRBV6-1, the J gene TRBJ2-6; maybe TRBD1 (5 bases). V was shortened by 7 bases and J by 0 bases, with 19 bases between the two germline ends. The germline CDR1 and CDR2 sequences are MNHNS and SASEGT. This CDR3 has 18 amino acids. The CDR3: CASNPGCLLSSGANVLTF. CDR3 DNA: TGTGCCAGCAACCCAGGGTGTCTACTAAGCTCTGGGGCCAACGTCCTGACTTTC.

The J gene is TRBJ1-4, the V gene TRBV12-5; D perhaps matches TRBD1 (6 bases). This CDR3 region has 14 residues. V dropped 5 bases and J dropped 7 bases, with 14 bases sitting between them. Germline CDR1 is LGHNT and CDR2 is FRNRAP. The CDR3, as DNA: TGTGCTAGTGGTATGGGACACGCTAGTGAAAAACTGTTTTTT. The encoded protein is CASGMGHASEKLFF.

This clonotype was seen repeatedly, ten times or more. V is TRBV6-2 or TRBV6-3 and J is TRBJ1-1; 8 bases fit TRBD1. The CDR3 totals 18 residues. J gave up 0 bases and V 0 bases, and 9 bases lay outside the gene matches. CDR1 is MNHEY, CDR2 SVGEGT, per germline. This CDR3 is CASSYSAGQGTLNTEAFF. CDR3 coding DNA: TGTGCCAGCAGTTACTCGGCCGGACAGGGAACATTGAACACTGAAGCTTTCTTT.

This sequence joins TRBV7-3 and TRBJ1-1; D is possibly TRBD1 (6 bases). CDR1 and CDR2 (germline): SGHTA, FQGTGA. V was pared by 5 bases and J by 5 bases, with 18 bases between. The CDR3 totals 15 residues. The CDR3 nucleotides are TGTGCCAGCAGCCCCAGGGGAGCGGGGGATACTGAAGCTTTCTTT. Translating gives CASSPRGAGDTEAFF.

In the case of this clonotype: Likely a read error: the CDR3 ends without its conserved phenylalanine or tryptophan. Because the CDR3's place on the DNA is in doubt, the DNA is left out and the CDR3 is given as listed by TCRdb. The V call is TRBV7-3, the J call TRBJ2-7; the D call in the table, TRBD1, was not verified against the DNA. Germline V CDR1 and CDR2: SGHTA, FQGTGA. A total of 14 residues make up the CDR3, ends included. The CDR3 region is CASSTADRYPTSST.

This rearrangement joins TRBV19 to TRBJ2-7; 8 bases line up with TRBD1. Germline loops: CDR1 LNHDA, CDR2 SQIVND (reference sequence). The ends lost 3 bases at V and 0 bases at J; junction bases unmatched: 1. This CDR3 has 14 residues. The CDR3 region has the DNA TGTGCCAGTAGTATTGACAGGGGCTCCTACGAGCAGTACTTC. Protein sequence: CASSIDRGSYEQYF.